Listed below are T cell receptor beta chains from one sample, sequenced in a study of OX40 agonist ivuxolimab in advanced cancers. The protocol was immunoSEQ multiplex PCR, while the TCRdb copy is restricted to in-frame clones and leaves out a portion. The table includes some 70,000 clones, approximately 86% detected once. The specimen was CD4+ or CD8+ T cells sorted from blood, collected in a trial of the OX40 agonist ivuxolimab. The receptor set was obtained from an adult with an advanced solid tumor such as melanoma, head and neck, liver or kidney cancer. CDR3s include the opening cysteine and the closing phenylalanine or tryptophan. The D gene is left open where the match is weak. The size entry is marked missing in some rows and otherwise reads once, few, many or a size class.

D,size,J,V,DNA,CDR3
.,.,TRBJ1-2,TRBV7-3,TGTGCCAGCAGCCCCGGGGGTGGCTACTATGGCTACACCTTC,CASSPGGGYYGYTF
TRBD1,few,TRBJ2-7,TRBV5-1,TGCGCCAGCAGCTTCCGGGACAGGGGAAGCGAGCAGTACTTC,CASSFRDRGSEQYF
.,.,TRBJ2-1,TRBV6-6,TGTGCCAGCAGGCATACAGGGCGGCTTAACAATGAGCAGTTCTTC,CASRHTGRLNNEQFF
TRBD1,.,TRBJ2-3,TRBV4-3,TGCGCCAGCAGCCCCGGACAGGGGACTGGGGATACGCAGTATTTT,CASSPGQGTGDTQYF
.,.,TRBJ2-5,TRBV28,TGTGCCAGCAGTCAGGGCGGGGCCCAAGAGACCCAGTACTTC,CASSQGGAQETQYF
.,.,TRBJ2-6,TRBV18,TGTGCCAGCTCACCGGGCAGGTCCTCTGGGGCCAACGTCCTGACTTTC,CASSPGRSSGANVLTF
.,.,TRBJ2-3,TRBV7-9,TGTGCCAGCAGCTTAGGAGTTATCACAGATACGCAGTATTTT,CASSLGVITDTQYF
.,.,TRBJ2-3,TRBV5-1,TGCGCCAGCAGCTTAAGTAGTCAGGGAATGACAGATACGCAGTATTTT,CASSLSSQGMTDTQYF
.,.,TRBJ1-3,TRBV7-2,TGTGCCAGCAGCCTAGGTGGGATTAGCTCTGGAAACACCATATATTTT,CASSLGGISSGNTIYF
TRBD1,.,TRBJ1-2,TRBV19,TGTGCCAGTAGCCTCGGGAGGGGAACAGGGGGCGTGCTTGGCTACACCTTC,CASSLGRGTGGVLGYTF
.,.,TRBJ1-2,TRBV5-1,TGCGCCAGCAGCTTGGGAGAGGGCTATGGCTACACCTTC,CASSLGEGYGYTF
.,few,TRBJ2-1,TRBV4-3,TGCGCCAGCAGCCAAGAGATGTCCAGAATGGTCGGAGAGCAGTTCTTC,CASSQEMSRMVGEQFF
.,.,TRBJ1-1,TRBV7-9,TGTGCCAGCAGCTTAGCGGAGAACACTGAAGCTTTCTTT,CASSLAENTEAFF
.,.,TRBJ2-7,TRBV6-5,TGTGCCAGCAGGAGTAGTTTGACAACCTACGAGCAGTACTTC,CASRSSLTTYEQYF
.,.,TRBJ1-3,TRBV13,TGTGCCAGCAGCTGGGGGGGCGCTGGAAACACCATATATTTT,CASSWGGAGNTIYF
.,.,TRBJ2-3,TRBV5-1,TGCGCCAGCAGCCCCGGGCCAGGGGGGACTAGCACAGATACGCAGTATTTT,CASSPGPGGTSTDTQYF
.,.,TRBJ1-1,TRBV6-5,TGTGCCAGCGAATTAACAGGCCGGAACACTGAAGCTTTCTTT,CASELTGRNTEAFF
.,.,TRBJ2-3,TRBV10-2,TGCGCCAGCAGTGAGGGTGGGAGTTCAGATACGCAGTATTTT,CASSEGGSSDTQYF
.,.,TRBJ1-1,TRBV10-3,TGTGCCATAGGGCAGGGGAGCGGCACTGAAGCTTTCTTT,CAIGQGSGTEAFF
.,.,TRBJ1-1,TRBV7-2,TGTGCCAGCAGCTCCGGCGCGAACACTGAAGCTTTCTTT,CASSSGANTEAFF
TRBD1,.,TRBJ1-2,TRBV27,TGTGCCAGCAGAAGGGGGCAGGATGGCTATGGCTACACCTTC,CASRRGQDGYGYTF
TRBD1,few,TRBJ1-6,TRBV30,TGTGCCTGTCGACAGGGGAGCTCCTATAATTCACCCCTCCACTTT,CACRQGSSYNSPLHF
.,.,TRBJ2-4,TRBV15,TGTGCCACCAGCGGGGGGAACATTCAGTACTTC,CATSGGNIQYF
.,.,TRBJ2-7,TRBV7-6,TGTGCCAGCAGCTTAGGTTCTTCCCGGGCGTACGAGCAGTACTTC,CASSLGSSRAYEQYF
TRBD2,.,TRBJ2-5,TRBV18,TGTGCCAGCTCTCCTCGACTAGCGGGCACGGGGGAGACCCAGTACTTC,CASSPRLAGTGETQYF
TRBD1,few,TRBJ1-1,TRBV30,TGTGCCTGGCGAGGGGGCTCGAACACTGAAGCTTTCTTT,CAWRGGSNTEAFF
.,once,TRBJ2-3,TRBV5-5,TGTGCCAGCAGCCCCACGGCCGCACCCACAGATACGCAGTATTTT,CASSPTAAPTDTQYF
.,.,TRBJ1-1,TRBV28,TGTGCCACCGGACCCAGTTTCCCCACTGAAGCTTTCTTT,CATGPSFPTEAFF
.,.,TRBJ2-2,TRBV7-2,TGTGCCAGCAGCTTATGGACGGGGACCGGGGAGCTGTTTTTT,CASSLWTGTGELFF
.,.,TRBJ1-2,TRBV6-6,TGTGCCAGCAGTTACGGGCTACTTAACTATGGCTACACCTTC,CASSYGLLNYGYTF
.,.,TRBJ2-5,TRBV4-1,TGCGCCAGCAGCCAAGTTCATGGTGTAGGGGAGACCCAGTACTTC,CASSQVHGVGETQYF
.,.,TRBJ1-2,TRBV6-5,TGTGCCAGCAGTCCGAGAGGGGGGGATGGCTACACCTTC,CASSPRGGDGYTF